The next 16 T cell receptor beta chains were all read from a single sample in a study of spatial heterogeneity in lung cancer. The time point is: sample taken at primary tumor resection. Unsorted tumor, nontumor lung tissue or cryopreserved PBMC supplied the whole RNA. TCRdb reprocessed the 5' RACE reads via MiXCR and lists one record per CDR3 protein. This table holds some 50,000 distinct CDR3 sequences, 7.5% to 8% found once. This specimen consisted of PBMCs, obtained at surgery. The receptors derive from a female donor with early-stage non-small cell lung cancer.

The chain is built from TRBV6-6 and TRBJ2-1; TRBD1 aligns across 10 bases. This CDR3 comprises 16 residues. V dropped 2 bases and J dropped 1; count of bases not matched to a gene: 2. Germline CDR1 MNHNY, CDR2 SVGAGI (reference sequence). The CDR3 here is CASSYGGQGSYNEQFF. DNA for the CDR3: TGTGCCAGCAGTTACGGGGGACAGGGGTCCTACAATGAGCAGTTCTTC.

This clonotype showed up just a few times. The chain uses TRBV4-2 and TRBJ2-6; D is uncertain. V lost 0 bases, J lost 3 bases, and 9 bases lay in between. The CDR3 loop spans 16 amino acids. Germline CDR1 LGHNA, CDR2 YNFKEQ. The CDR3 DNA reads as TGTGCCAGCAGCCAAGAGGCTGGGGTTGGGGCCAACGTCCTGACTTTC. Protein: CASSQEAGVGANVLTF.

A few counts support this clonotype. This chain connects TRBV19 to TRBJ2-7, with TRBD1 identical over 11 bases. The CDR3 consists of 15 residues. Germline V CDR1 and CDR2: LNHDA, SQIVND (reference sequence). J was trimmed by 2 bases and V by 6 bases; bases with no gene match: 6. CDR3 sequence: CASRPAGQGAYEQYF. In DNA form, the CDR3 reads TGTGCCAGTAGACCGGCGGGACAGGGGGCCTACGAGCAGTACTTC.

The chain links TRBV11-2 to TRBJ2-1; a weak D match, TRBD2 (5 bases). CDR1 and CDR2 from the germline V gene are SGHAT and FQNNGV. The CDR3 is 16 amino acids. V gave up 3 bases and J gave up 0 bases, with 12 bases separating them. CDR3 sequence reads: CASSFDPGSSYNEQFF. The CDR3 DNA reads as TGTGCCAGCAGCTTTGATCCGGGGAGCTCCTACAATGAGCAGTTCTTC.

The chain has TRBV28 and TRBJ2-1, with a possible D match to TRBD2 (6 bases). Per germline, CDR1 MDHEN and CDR2 SYDVKM. Trimming stripped 2 bases from V and 7 bases from J, with 18 bases between. The CDR3 contains 16 residues. For the CDR3, the DNA is TGTGCCAGCAGTTTAGGTGGCGGGGTACACTGGAATGAGCAGTTCTTC. Residues: CASSLGGGVHWNEQFF.

This CDR3 reads CASSFGQGNQPQHF. DNA for the CDR3: TGTGCCAGCAGTTTCGGGCAAGGCAATCAGCCCCAGCATTTT. This chain connects TRBV28 to TRBJ1-5; D unresolved. V was cut by 3 bases and J by 2 bases, with 8 bases left in between. The CDR3 loop spans 14 amino acids. The germline V gene has CDR1 MDHEN and CDR2 SYDVKM. Full variable domain (missing parts from reference TRBV28 and TRBJ1-5): DVKVTQSSRYLVKRTGEKVFLECVQDMDHENMFWYRQDPGLGLRLIYFSYDVKMKEKGDIPEGYSVSREKKERFSLILESASTNQTSMYLCASSFGQGNQPQHFGDGTRLSIL.

This clonotype was counted only a few times. The chain couples TRBV30 to TRBJ1-1; D unresolved. The germline V gene has CDR1 GTSNPN and CDR2 SVGIG (reference sequence). V was clipped by 4 bases and J by 3 bases, with 9 bases between them. The CDR3 runs to 12 residues. The CDR3 here is CAWKAEDTEAFF. The CDR3 DNA reads TGTGCCTGGAAGGCGGAGGACACTGAAGCTTTCTTT. The complete variable domain, with remaining parts taken from reference TRBV30 and TRBJ1-1, reads SQTIHQWPATLVQPVGSPLSLECTVEGTSNPNLYWYRQAAGRGLQLLFYSVGIGQISSEVPQNLSASRPQDRQFILSSKKLLLSDSGFYLCAWKAEDTEAFFGQGTRLTVV.

This clonotype is medium-sized in the sample. The V call is TRBV4-2, the J call TRBJ2-7, with 10 bases aligning to TRBD1. The CDR3 is made up of 16 amino acids. V shed 0 bases, J shed 1 base, and the junction held 3 bases outside the gene matches. CDR1 is LGHNA and CDR2 is YNFKEQ in the germline V gene. Here the CDR3 reads CASSQDPGQGSYEQYF. The CDR3 DNA sequence: TGTGCCAGCAGCCAAGATCCGGGACAGGGGTCCTACGAGCAGTACTTC.

The V call is TRBV7-7, the J call TRBJ2-2, with D unclear. Per germline, CDR1 SSHAT and CDR2 FNYEAQ (reference sequence). This CDR3 is 16 amino acids long. The V and J ends lost 2 bases and 5 bases respectively, with 15 bases between them. The CDR3 protein is CASSLTSTYGTGELFF. DNA of the CDR3: TGTGCCAGCAGCTTAACCTCAACGTATGGGACCGGGGAGCTGTTTTTT.

This clonotype was counted many times. CDR3 loop: CSAAGTSGGRFPYEQYF. In DNA, the CDR3 is TGCAGTGCCGCCGGGACTAGCGGGGGACGATTCCCCTACGAGCAGTACTTC. This chain connects TRBV20-1 to TRBJ2-7, with 14 bases aligning to TRBD2. The CDR3 has 17 amino acids. Unmatched junction bases numbered 12, after V lost 6 bases and J lost 2 bases. Germline loops: CDR1 DFQATT, CDR2 SNEGSKA (reference sequence).

This clonotype occurred many times. V usage is TRBV12-3 or TRBV12-4 and J usage is TRBJ1-2, with 8 nucleotides matching TRBD1. The CDR3 runs 15 residues. Trimming removed 7 bases from V and 8 bases from J; junction bases left unmatched: 15. In DNA, the CDR3 is TGTGCCAGCAAACACACGGACAGGGCTTGGAGCGGCTACACCTTC. This codes for CASKHTDRAWSGYTF.

This chain joins TRBV6-5 and TRBJ1-1; 8 bases line up with TRBD1. The junction had 6 bases not matched to a gene; V was cut back by 0 bases and J by 0 bases. The CDR3 spans 17 residues. Germline values: CDR1 MNHEY, CDR2 SVGAGI. CDR3 nucleotides: TGTGCCAGCAGTTACTCAAGCCACAGGGGGGTGAACACTGAAGCTTTCTTT. Residues: CASSYSSHRGVNTEAFF.

Ten or more counts support this clonotype. V and J are TRBV2 and TRBJ1-2, with 7 bases matching TRBD1. The CDR3 sequence is 12 residues long. The trim removed 6 bases at V and 7 bases at J, leaving 5 bases unmatched. Looked up from germline, CDR1 is SNHLY and CDR2 is FYNNEI. As DNA, the CDR3 is TGTGCCAGCAGGGGGGACAGTTCTGGCTACACCTTC. Protein sequence: CASRGDSSGYTF.

This chain joins TRBV12-3 or TRBV12-4 and TRBJ2-4; no definite D call. V was shortened by 0 bases and J by 8 bases, with 8 bases between the two germline ends. This CDR3 has 13 residues. CDR3 sequence reads: CASSLARRDIQYF. The CDR3 region has the DNA TGTGCCAGCAGTTTAGCCCGCCGGGACATTCAGTACTTC.

This clonotype was recorded a few times. The V and J genes are TRBV30 and TRBJ1-4, with a weak D call TRBD1 (6 bases). Germline V gives CDR1 GTSNPN, CDR2 SVGIG (reference sequence). Trimming removed 4 bases from V and 5 bases from J, with 17 bases in between. The length of the CDR3 is 15 residues. DNA for the CDR3: TGTGCCTGGAACCCGATCGGACAGACAAATGAAAAACTGTTTTTT. Translation: CAWNPIGQTNEKLFF.

Only a few counts were recorded for this clonotype. DNA for the CDR3: TGTGCCAGCAGTTTAGTAGGGGGAGGGTTCGCCCTCCACTTT. It translates to CASSLVGGGFALHF. The V call is TRBV12-3 or TRBV12-4, the J call TRBJ1-6; D is perhaps TRBD1 (6 bases). The CDR3 runs to 14 residues. V lost 1 base and J 14 bases, leaving 15 bases between the germline ends.